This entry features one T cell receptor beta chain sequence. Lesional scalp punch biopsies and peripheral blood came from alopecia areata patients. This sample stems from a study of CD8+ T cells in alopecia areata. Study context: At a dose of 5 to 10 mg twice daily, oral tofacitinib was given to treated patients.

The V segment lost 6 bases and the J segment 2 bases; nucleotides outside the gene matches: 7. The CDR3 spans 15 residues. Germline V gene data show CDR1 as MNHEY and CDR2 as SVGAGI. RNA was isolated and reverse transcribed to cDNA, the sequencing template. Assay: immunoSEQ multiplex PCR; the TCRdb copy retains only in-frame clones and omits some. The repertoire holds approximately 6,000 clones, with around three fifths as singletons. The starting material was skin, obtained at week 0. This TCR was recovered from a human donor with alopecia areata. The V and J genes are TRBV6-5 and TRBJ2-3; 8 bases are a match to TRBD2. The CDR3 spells CASRSTSGVTDTQYF. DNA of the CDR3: TGTGCCAGCAGGTCTACTAGCGGTGTCACAGATACGCAGTATTTT.